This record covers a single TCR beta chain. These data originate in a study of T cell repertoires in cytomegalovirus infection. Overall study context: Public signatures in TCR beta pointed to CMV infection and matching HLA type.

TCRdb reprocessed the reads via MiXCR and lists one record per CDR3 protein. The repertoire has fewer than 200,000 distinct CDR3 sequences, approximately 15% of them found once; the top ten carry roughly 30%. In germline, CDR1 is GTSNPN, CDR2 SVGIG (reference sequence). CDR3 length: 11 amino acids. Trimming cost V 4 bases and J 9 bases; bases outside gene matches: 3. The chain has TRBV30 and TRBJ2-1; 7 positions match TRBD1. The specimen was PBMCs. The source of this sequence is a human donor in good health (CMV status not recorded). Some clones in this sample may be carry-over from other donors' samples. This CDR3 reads CAWTQGIEQFF. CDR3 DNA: TGTGCCTGGACACAGGGGATTGAGCAGTTCTTC.